This TCR beta chain was identified during a study of CD8 T cells in Susac syndrome. RNA amounts of 0.5 to 1 ug underwent reverse transcription with random hexamers. An immunoSEQ multiplex PCR generated amplified TCR beta CDR3 products spanning 54 Vbeta and 13 Jbeta. TCRdb re-analysed the immunoSEQ multiplex PCR reads in MiXCR, keeping a single row per CDR3 protein. This repertoire shows around 160,000 distinct CDR3 sequences, around 94% found once; its top ten account for over 0.12%. Germline V gene data show CDR1 as SGHTA and CDR2 as FQGNSA. V was clipped by 6 bases and J by 1 base; unmatched bases: 4. The CDR3 has 15 amino acids.

The gene calls are TRBV7-2 and TRBJ2-2; TRBD1 matches 8 bases. This sequence was found in a human donor in good health. Material for sequencing was CD4+ T cells from PBMCs. The CDR3: CASSQQGVNTGELFF. The CDR3 bases are TGTGCCAGCAGTCAACAGGGGGTGAACACCGGGGAGCTGTTTTTT.